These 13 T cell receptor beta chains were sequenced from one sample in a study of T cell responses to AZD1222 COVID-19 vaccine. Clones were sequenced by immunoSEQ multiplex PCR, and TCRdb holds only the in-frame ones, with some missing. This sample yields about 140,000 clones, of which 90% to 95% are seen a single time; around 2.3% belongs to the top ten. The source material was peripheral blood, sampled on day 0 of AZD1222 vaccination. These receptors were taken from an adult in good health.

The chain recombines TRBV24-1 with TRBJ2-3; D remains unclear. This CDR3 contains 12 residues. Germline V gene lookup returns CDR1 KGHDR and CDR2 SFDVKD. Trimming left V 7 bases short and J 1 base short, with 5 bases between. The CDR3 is CATRGGTDTQYF. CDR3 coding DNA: TGTGCCACCAGGGGTGGCACAGATACGCAGTATTTT.

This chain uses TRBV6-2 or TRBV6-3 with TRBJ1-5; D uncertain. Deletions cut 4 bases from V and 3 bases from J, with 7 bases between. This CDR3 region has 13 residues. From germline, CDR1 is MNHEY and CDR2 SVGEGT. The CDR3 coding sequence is TGTGCCAGCAGTTCAATCCTCAATCAGCCCCAGCATTTT. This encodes CASSSILNQPQHF.

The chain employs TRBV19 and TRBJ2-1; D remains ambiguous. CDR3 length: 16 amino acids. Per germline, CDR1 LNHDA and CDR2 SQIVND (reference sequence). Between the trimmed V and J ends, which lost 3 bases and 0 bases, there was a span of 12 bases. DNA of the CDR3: TGTGCCAGTAGTATTGCCCCAGGAAGCTCCTACAATGAGCAGTTCTTC. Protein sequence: CASSIAPGSSYNEQFF.

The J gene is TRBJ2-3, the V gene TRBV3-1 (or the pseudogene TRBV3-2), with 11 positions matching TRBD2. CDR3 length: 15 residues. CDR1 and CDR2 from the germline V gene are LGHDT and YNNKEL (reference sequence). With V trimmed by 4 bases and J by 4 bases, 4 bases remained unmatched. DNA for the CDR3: TGTGCCAGCAGCCCTGGACTAGCGGGCGCAGATACGCAGTATTTT. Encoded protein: CASSPGLAGADTQYF.

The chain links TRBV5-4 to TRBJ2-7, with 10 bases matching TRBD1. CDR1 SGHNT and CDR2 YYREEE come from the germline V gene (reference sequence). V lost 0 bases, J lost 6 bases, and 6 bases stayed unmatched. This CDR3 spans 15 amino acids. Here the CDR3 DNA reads TGTGCCAGCAGCTTGGCCGGGACAGGGGTATCCGAGCAGTACTTC. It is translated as CASSLAGTGVSEQYF. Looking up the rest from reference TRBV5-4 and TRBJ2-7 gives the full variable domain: ETGVTQSPTHLIKTRGQQVTLRCSSQSGHNTVSWYQQALGQGPQFIFQYYREEENGRGNFPPRFSGLQFPNYSSELNVNALELDDSALYLCASSLAGTGVSEQYFGPGTRLTVT.

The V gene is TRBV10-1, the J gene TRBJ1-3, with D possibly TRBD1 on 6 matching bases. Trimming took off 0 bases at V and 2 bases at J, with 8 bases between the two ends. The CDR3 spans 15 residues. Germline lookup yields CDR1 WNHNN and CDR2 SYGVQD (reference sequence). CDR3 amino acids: CASSESTGTGNTIYF. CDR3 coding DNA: TGCGCCAGCAGTGAGTCAACAGGGACTGGAAACACCATATATTTT.

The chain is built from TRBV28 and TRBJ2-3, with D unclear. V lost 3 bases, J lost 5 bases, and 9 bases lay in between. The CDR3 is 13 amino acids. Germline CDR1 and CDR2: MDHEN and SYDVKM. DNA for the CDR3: TGTGCCAGCAGTTTCGGCTACCGAGATACGCAGTATTTT. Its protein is CASSFGYRDTQYF.

CDR3 sequence (DNA): TGTGCCAGCTGCTTGGGGACAGGGGGCACAGGGGCCAACGTCCTGACTTTC. Amino acids: CASCLGTGGTGANVLTF. This rearrangement joins TRBV19 to TRBJ2-6, with 12 positions matching TRBD1. Germline V gene sequence: CDR1 LNHDA, CDR2 SQIVND (reference sequence). With V trimmed by 9 bases and J by 4 bases, 10 bases remained unmatched. This CDR3 has 17 amino acids.

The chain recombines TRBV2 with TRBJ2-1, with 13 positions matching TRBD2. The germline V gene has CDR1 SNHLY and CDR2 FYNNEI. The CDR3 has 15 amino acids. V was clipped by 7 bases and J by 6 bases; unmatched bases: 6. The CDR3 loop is CASTITSGGVNEQFF. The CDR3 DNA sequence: TGTGCCAGCACCATCACTAGCGGGGGGGTCAATGAGCAGTTCTTC.

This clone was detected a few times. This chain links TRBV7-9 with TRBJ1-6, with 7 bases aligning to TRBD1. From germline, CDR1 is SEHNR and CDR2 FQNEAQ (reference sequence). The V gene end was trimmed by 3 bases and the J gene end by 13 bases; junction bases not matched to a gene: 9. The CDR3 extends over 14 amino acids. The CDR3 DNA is TGTGCCAGCAGCTTTTCACAGGGGTCGGCGCCCCTCCACTTT. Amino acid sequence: CASSFSQGSAPLHF.

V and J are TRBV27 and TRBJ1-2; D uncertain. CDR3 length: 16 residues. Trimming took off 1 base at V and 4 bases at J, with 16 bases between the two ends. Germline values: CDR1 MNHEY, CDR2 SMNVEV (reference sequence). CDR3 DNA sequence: TGTGCCAGCAGTTTATTTTCGGACCAGCCCCCCTATGGCTACACCTTC. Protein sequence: CASSLFSDQPPYGYTF.

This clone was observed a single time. The chain's CDR3 is CASRSDVISYEQYF. CDR3 DNA: TGTGCCAGCCGATCGGACGTTATCTCCTACGAGCAGTACTTC. The chain joins TRBV19 to TRBJ2-7, with D hard to call. V lost 9 bases and J 0 bases, leaving 15 bases between the germline ends. The CDR3 is 14 amino acids. CDR1 is LNHDA and CDR2 is SQIVND in the germline V gene (reference sequence).

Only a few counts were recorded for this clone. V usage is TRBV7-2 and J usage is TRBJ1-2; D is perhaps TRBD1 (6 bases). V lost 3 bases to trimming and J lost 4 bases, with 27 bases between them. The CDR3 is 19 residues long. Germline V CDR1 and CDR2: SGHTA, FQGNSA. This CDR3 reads CASSLGPPGSGRGSYGYTF. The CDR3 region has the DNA TGTGCCAGCAGCTTGGGACCCCCTGGGTCGGGAAGGGGGAGCTATGGCTACACCTTC.